This TCR beta chain is drawn from a study of T cells in Graves' hyperthyroidism and ophthalmopathy. TCR beta CDR3 regions were amplified from RNA transcripts. During a first-round RT-PCR of the TCR CDR3, the HTBI primer set was used. MiXCR, run by TCRdb on the multiplex PCR reads, gives a single entry per CDR3 protein. The sample consists of roughly 380,000 distinct CDR3 sequences, 12% to 15% of them appearing once. V shed 0 bases and J shed 10 bases, with 10 bases lying between them. CDR3 length equals 13 residues. From germline, CDR1 is MGHDK and CDR2 SYGVNS. Sample: blood. This TCR came from a woman aged 18-29 years with Graves' hyperthyroidism. The J gene is TRBJ2-1, the V gene TRBV25-1, with D perhaps TRBD1 or TRBD2 (5 bases each). The CDR3 spells CASSEYRRDEQFF. CDR3 nucleotide sequence: TGTGCCAGCAGTGAATATCGCAGGGACGAGCAGTTCTTC.